These T cell receptor beta chains were read from a single sample in a study of identifying expanded T cells in peripheral blood. Here immunoSEQ multiplex PCR was the method, and the copy in TCRdb shows in-frame clones only, minus some. The sample consists of 70,000 to 95,000 clones, 88% of them appearing once. Sequencing was done on a sample of blood. The receptors shown here come from a person between 18 and 69 years old in good health. Both conserved end residues are part of each CDR3. A D gene is named only where the DNA matches it firmly. The size entry is marked missing in some rows and otherwise reads once, few, many or a size class.

V: TRBV5-4; D: .; J: TRBJ1-5; size: .; CDR3: CASSLGPGQPQHF; DNA: TGTGCCAGCAGCCTGGGACCAGGTCAGCCCCAGCATTTT
V: TRBV6-4; D: .; J: TRBJ2-1; size: .; CDR3: CASSDNGQVNEQFF; DNA: TGTGCCAGCAGTGATAACGGGCAGGTAAATGAGCAGTTCTTC
V: TRBV12-5; D: .; J: TRBJ2-2; size: .; CDR3: CASGLDHTGELFF; DNA: TGTGCTAGTGGTCTTGACCACACCGGGGAGCTGTTTTTT
V: TRBV30; D: .; J: TRBJ2-5; size: .; CDR3: CAWTLSPQETQYF; DNA: TGTGCCTGGACGCTTTCCCCTCAAGAGACCCAGTACTTC
V: TRBV5-4; D: .; J: TRBJ1-5; size: .; CDR3: CASSLEADQPQHF; DNA: TGTGCCAGCAGCTTGGAGGCGGATCAGCCCCAGCATTTT
V: TRBV2; D: TRBD1; J: TRBJ1-5; size: .; CDR3: CASSPGTAYQPQHF; DNA: TGTGCCAGCAGTCCCGGGACAGCTTATCAGCCCCAGCATTTT
V: TRBV6-5; D: .; J: TRBJ1-1; size: .; CDR3: CASSSTDMNTEAFF; DNA: TGTGCCAGCAGTTCGACAGACATGAACACTGAAGCTTTCTTT
V: TRBV7-2; D: .; J: TRBJ1-1; size: .; CDR3: CASSSYTAVGAFF; DNA: TGTGCCAGCAGCTCCTATACAGCCGTAGGAGCTTTCTTT
V: TRBV27; D: .; J: TRBJ2-7; size: .; CDR3: CASSSLSGTFIYEQYF; DNA: TGTGCCAGCAGTTCCCTCTCCGGGACCTTCATCTACGAGCAGTACTTC
V: TRBV10-3; D: .; J: TRBJ2-6; size: medium-sized; CDR3: CAISESGGSGANVLTF; DNA: TGTGCCATCAGTGAGTCAGGGGGCTCTGGGGCCAACGTCCTGACTTTC
V: TRBV7-2; D: TRBD2; J: TRBJ2-7; size: .; CDR3: CASSLRAGATYEQYF; DNA: TGTGCCAGCAGCTTACGAGCGGGGGCCACCTACGAGCAGTACTTC
V: TRBV6-4; D: .; J: TRBJ2-1; size: .; CDR3: CASSILGGHNNEQFF; DNA: TGTGCCAGCAGTATCTTGGGAGGCCATAACAATGAGCAGTTCTTC
V: TRBV18; D: .; J: TRBJ2-7; size: .; CDR3: CASSPQGLGYEQYF; DNA: TGTGCCAGCTCACCACAGGGGCTAGGCTACGAGCAGTACTTC
V: TRBV21-1; D: .; J: TRBJ2-7; size: .; CDR3: CASSNRGAEVDEQYF; DNA: TGTGCCAGCAGCAATCGGGGCGCGGAGGTGGACGAGCAGTACTTC
V: TRBV7-2; D: TRBD2; J: TRBJ2-3; size: .; CDR3: CASSLTSGSTDTQYF; DNA: TGTGCCAGCAGCCTGACTAGCGGGAGCACAGATACGCAGTATTTT
V: TRBV2; D: .; J: TRBJ1-2; size: .; CDR3: CASSETGARGYGYTF; DNA: TGTGCCAGCAGTGAAACGGGGGCACGCGGCTATGGCTACACCTTC
V: TRBV6-5; D: .; J: TRBJ1-3; size: .; CDR3: CASRHSNSGNTIYF; DNA: TGTGCCAGCAGGCACAGTAACTCTGGAAACACCATATATTTT
V: TRBV30; D: .; J: TRBJ2-1; size: .; CDR3: CAWSRNEQFF; DNA: TGTGCCTGGAGTAGGAATGAGCAGTTCTTC
V: TRBV27; D: .; J: TRBJ2-2; size: .; CDR3: CASRPKQSNTGELFF; DNA: TGTGCCAGCCGACCTAAACAGTCGAACACCGGGGAGCTGTTTTTT
V: TRBV5-1; D: TRBD2; J: TRBJ2-1; size: .; CDR3: CASSLGLAGGQYNEQFF; DNA: TGCGCCAGCAGCTTGGGATTAGCGGGGGGGCAATACAATGAGCAGTTCTTC
V: TRBV9; D: .; J: TRBJ1-2; size: .; CDR3: CASSPLTTKNYGYTF; DNA: TGTGCCAGCAGCCCCCTTACGACAAAAAACTATGGCTACACCTTC
V: TRBV6-1; D: TRBD1; J: TRBJ2-7; size: .; CDR3: CASMVVSGQEYEQYF; DNA: TGTGCCAGCATGGTAGTGTCCGGACAGGAATACGAGCAGTACTTC
V: TRBV7-2; D: TRBD2; J: TRBJ2-3; size: .; CDR3: CASSRGGTDTQYF; DNA: TGTGCCAGCAGCCGGGGGGGCACAGATACGCAGTATTTT
V: TRBV7-9; D: .; J: TRBJ2-7; size: once; CDR3: CASSLGTSDEQYF; DNA: TGTGCCAGCAGCCTCGGGACATCGGACGAGCAGTACTTC
V: TRBV6-5; D: .; J: TRBJ2-7; size: .; CDR3: CASSYSGEQYF; DNA: TGTGCCAGCAGTTATTCAGGGGAGCAGTACTTC
V: TRBV19; D: .; J: TRBJ1-1; size: .; CDR3: CASSIEDSTEAFF; DNA: TGTGCCAGTAGTATTGAGGACAGCACTGAAGCTTTCTTT
V: TRBV6-4; D: .; J: TRBJ2-2; size: medium-sized; CDR3: CASREGVDTGELFF; DNA: TGTGCCAGCAGGGAAGGGGTAGACACCGGGGAGCTGTTTTTT
V: TRBV5-4; D: .; J: TRBJ2-1; size: .; CDR3: CASSLSYNEQFF; DNA: TGTGCCAGCAGCCTCTCCTACAATGAGCAGTTCTTC
V: TRBV19; D: .; J: TRBJ1-2; size: once; CDR3: CASSIRRCGYTF; DNA: TGTGCCAGTAGTATCCGGAGGTGTGGCTACACCTTC
V: TRBV10-3; D: .; J: TRBJ1-1; size: .; CDR3: CAISESSGTDTEAFF; DNA: TGTGCCATCAGTGAGTCCTCGGGGACGGACACTGAAGCTTTCTTT
V: TRBV10-2; D: .; J: TRBJ1-5; size: .; CDR3: CASNLDNSNQPQHF; DNA: TGCGCCAGCAATCTCGACAATAGCAATCAGCCCCAGCATTTT
V: TRBV15; D: TRBD1; J: TRBJ1-4; size: few; CDR3: CAAGTALRNEKLFF; DNA: TGTGCCGCGGGGACAGCCCTTCGTAATGAAAAACTGTTTTTT
V: TRBV9; D: .; J: TRBJ2-5; size: .; CDR3: CASSVEGDPYRTQYF; DNA: TGTGCCAGCAGCGTAGAAGGGGACCCTTACCGGACCCAGTACTTC
V: TRBV23-1; D: .; J: TRBJ2-7; size: .; CDR3: CASSRCLPEQYF; DNA: TGCGCCAGCTCAAGGTGTCTTCCCGAGCAGTACTTC
V: TRBV5-5; D: TRBD2; J: TRBJ2-7; size: .; CDR3: CASSSRTSGNYEQYF; DNA: TGTGCCAGCAGCTCCCGGACTAGCGGGAACTACGAGCAGTACTTC
V: TRBV5-1; D: .; J: TRBJ1-5; size: .; CDR3: CASSSPPTGRNQPQHF; DNA: TGCGCCAGCAGCTCACCCCCCACAGGGCGCAATCAGCCCCAGCATTTT
V: TRBV21-1; D: .; J: TRBJ1-4; size: .; CDR3: CASSKKCRGATNEKLFF; DNA: TGTGCCAGCAGCAAAAAGTGTAGGGGGGCAACTAATGAAAAACTGTTTTTT
V: TRBV19; D: .; J: TRBJ2-2; size: .; CDR3: CASSIAGRTGELFF; DNA: TGTGCCAGTAGTATTGCAGGGCGTACCGGGGAGCTGTTTTTT
V: TRBV6-6; D: TRBD1; J: TRBJ2-1; size: .; CDR3: CASSGQVKSSNEQFF; DNA: TGTGCCAGCAGTGGACAGGTTAAGAGTAGCAATGAGCAGTTCTTC
V: TRBV27; D: TRBD2; J: TRBJ2-1; size: .; CDR3: CASSLSGLAGSGEQFF; DNA: TGTGCCAGCAGTTTGTCGGGACTAGCGGGGTCGGGTGAGCAGTTCTTC
V: TRBV6-1; D: .; J: TRBJ1-1; size: .; CDR3: CASRGSLGTEAFF; DNA: TGTGCCAGCAGGGGAAGCTTGGGCACTGAAGCTTTCTTT
V: TRBV5-4; D: TRBD1; J: TRBJ1-2; size: .; CDR3: CASRTAGTGVSYGYTF; DNA: TGTGCCAGCAGGACCGCCGGGACAGGGGTCTCCTATGGCTACACCTTC
V: TRBV2; D: .; J: TRBJ1-2; size: .; CDR3: CASSAKRVGGYTF; DNA: TGTGCCAGCAGTGCGAAACGGGTGGGTGGCTACACCTTC
V: TRBV30; D: .; J: TRBJ2-1; size: .; CDR3: CAWNLITNEQFF; DNA: TGTGCCTGGAACCTAATAACCAATGAGCAGTTCTTC
V: TRBV30; D: .; J: TRBJ2-7; size: .; CDR3: CAWGGSSEEQYF; DNA: TGTGCCTGGGGTGGTTCGTCGGAGGAGCAGTACTTC
V: TRBV28; D: TRBD2; J: TRBJ2-3; size: .; CDR3: CASRTGLAGGPRDTQYF; DNA: TGTGCCAGCAGAACCGGACTAGCGGGAGGACCTAGGGATACGCAGTATTTT
V: TRBV4-3; D: .; J: TRBJ2-7; size: .; CDR3: CASSQDPRGSYEQYF; DNA: TGCGCCAGCAGCCAAGACCCACGGGGCTCCTACGAGCAGTACTTC
V: TRBV4-3; D: TRBD2; J: TRBJ2-2; size: .; CDR3: CASSQEWGGTGELFF; DNA: TGCGCCAGCAGCCAAGAGTGGGGGGGCACCGGGGAGCTGTTTTTT
V: TRBV14; D: .; J: TRBJ2-7; size: once; CDR3: CASSPRTFPYEQYF; DNA: TGTGCCAGCAGCCCCAGGACCTTCCCCTACGAGCAGTACTTC